Listed here are 24 T cell receptor beta chains from one sample, sequenced in a study of T cells after yellow fever vaccination. In TCRdb, the 5' RACE reads were re-called with MiXCR into one record per CDR3 protein. There are hundreds of thousands of distinct CDR3 sequences in the sample; around 3.6% occur only once, and about 25% lies in the top ten. Sequences were derived from PBMCs, sampled on the day of the yellow fever booster vaccination. The receptors stem from a young man who received the YFV17D yellow fever vaccine.

In its sample, this clonotype was seen a few times. The chain uses TRBV2 and TRBJ1-2; 7 positions agree with TRBD1. In germline, CDR1 is SNHLY, CDR2 FYNNEI. J was trimmed by 0 bases and V by 4 bases; bases with no gene match: 2. The CDR3 has 14 residues. The CDR3 DNA is TGTGCCAGCAGTGCACAGGGGTCTAACTATGGCTACACCTTC. It specifies CASSAQGSNYGYTF. The full variable domain, completed using reference TRBV2 and TRBJ1-2, is EPEVTQTPSHQVTQMGQEVILRCVPISNHLYFYWYRQILGQKVEFLVSFYNNEISEKSEIFDDQFSVERPDGSNFTLKIRSTKLEDSAMYFCASSAQGSNYGYTFGSGTRLTVV.

This clonotype was seen more than once but under ten times. This sequence joins TRBV20-1 and TRBJ2-5; maybe TRBD2 (7 bases). CDR1 and CDR2 from the germline V gene are DFQATT and SNEGSKA (reference sequence). The CDR3 contains 17 residues. Trimming removed 3 bases at V and 4 bases at J, with 24 bases between. The CDR3 nucleotides are TGCAGTGCTAGTCCCCCCCTCGGGGGGCCAGTAGGAGAGACCCAGTACTTC. This codes for CSASPPLGGPVGETQYF.

This clonotype was observed at least ten times. The chain combines TRBV5-5 with TRBJ2-7, with TRBD1 matching 9 bases. The CDR3 length is 16 residues. Trimming removed 1 base from V and 0 bases from J; junction bases left unmatched: 5. Germline loops: CDR1 SGHKS, CDR2 YYEKEE (reference sequence). CDR3 protein: CASSLPRTGASYEQYF. The CDR3 region has the DNA TGTGCCAGCAGCTTGCCCCGGACAGGGGCCTCCTACGAGCAGTACTTC.

This clonotype was seen ten or more times. CDR3 sequence (DNA): TGTGCCAGCAGCTTAGGGGGGAAAGTCCCCTACGAGCAGTACTTC. Translated, it gives CASSLGGKVPYEQYF. The chain is built from TRBV7-8 and TRBJ2-7, with D possibly called TRBD1 or TRBD2 (5 bases each). The V end was cut by 1 base, the J end by 2 bases, with 12 bases between. Germline V lookup: CDR1 SGHVS, CDR2 FQNEAQ. This CDR3 spans 15 amino acids.

This clonotype was counted at least ten times. The CDR3 DNA reads as TGCAGTGCTGCCGGGACTACAGACCAGTACTTC. Residues: CSAAGTTDQYF. The J gene is TRBJ2-5, the V gene TRBV20-1; TRBD2 agrees at 7 bases. The germline gives CDR1 DFQATT, CDR2 SNEGSKA (reference sequence). The V and J ends lost 5 bases and 10 bases, in that order; junction bases with no gene match: 7. The CDR3 consists of 11 residues.

This clonotype appeared many times. The chain joins TRBV9 to TRBJ2-1; 9 bases line up with TRBD2. This CDR3 contains 16 residues. Germline CDR1 is SGDLS and CDR2 is YYNGEE. Unmatched junction bases numbered 8, after V lost 0 bases and J lost 7 bases. The CDR3, as DNA: TGTGCCAGCAGCGTAGCTTTGCGGGGGGGCCGAAATGAGCAGTTCTTC. Translating it yields CASSVALRGGRNEQFF.

This clonotype showed up many times. CDR3 bases: TGTGCCACAAAAGAGAGACTAGCGGCCTACGAGCAGTACTTC. This encodes CATKERLAAYEQYF. The chain employs TRBV5-4 and TRBJ2-7; 9 bases agree with TRBD2. In germline, CDR1 is SGHNT, CDR2 YYREEE (reference sequence). This CDR3 is built from 14 residues. Losses at the gene ends were 9 bases for V and 2 bases for J; bases not matched to a gene: 9.

This clonotype was counted ten times or more. The chain uses TRBV20-1 and TRBJ2-4; TRBD2 might be the D (6 bases). Germline CDR1 reads DFQATT; CDR2 reads SNEGSKA (reference sequence). Trimming pared 7 bases from V and 7 bases from J, leaving 14 bases between. The CDR3 consists of 12 residues. This CDR3 reads CSVTGGGNIQYF. The CDR3 DNA is TGCAGTGTCACCGGGGGTGGGAACATTCAGTACTTC.

This clonotype showed up many times. The chain carries TRBV20-1 and TRBJ2-1; 11 nucleotides align to TRBD2. CDR1 and CDR2 (germline): DFQATT, SNEGSKA (reference sequence). This CDR3 comprises 15 residues. With V trimmed by 4 bases and J by 4 bases, 6 bases remained unmatched. In DNA, the CDR3 is TGCAGTGCTACTGCGACTAGCGGGGCTTACAATGAGCAGTTCTTC. This gives the protein CSATATSGAYNEQFF.

This clonotype was detected a few times. The chain combines TRBV19 with TRBJ1-5, with D unresolved. The CDR3 consists of 14 residues. From germline, CDR1 is LNHDA and CDR2 SQIVND (reference sequence). V was pared by 2 bases and J by 3 bases, with 8 bases between. The CDR3 DNA is TGTGCCAGTAGTATACGAGGGTACAATCAGCCCCAGCATTTT. The encoded protein is CASSIRGYNQPQHF.

The V and J genes are TRBV9 and TRBJ1-5, with a tentative D call TRBD1 (5 bases). The CDR3 runs to 15 residues. Trimming removed 4 bases from V and 5 bases from J, with 16 bases in between. Germline V gene lookup returns CDR1 SGDLS and CDR2 YYNGEE. CDR3 sequence reads: CASSPGPRDDQPQHF. CDR3 DNA: TGTGCCAGCAGCCCCGGGCCCCGGGACGATCAGCCCCAGCATTTT. Drawing the rest from reference TRBV9 and TRBJ1-5, the complete variable domain is DSGVTQTPKHLITATGQRVTLRCSPRSGDLSVYWYQQSLDQGLQFLIQYYNGEERAKGNILERFSAQQFPDLHSELNLSSLELGDSALYFCASSPGPRDDQPQHFGDGTRLSIL.

This clonotype was seen repeatedly, ten times or more. The chain combines TRBV27 with TRBJ2-3; D unresolved. Trimming took 3 bases from V and 2 from J, leaving 15 bases between them. This CDR3 region has 16 residues. CDR1 and CDR2 from the germline V gene are MNHEY and SMNVEV (reference sequence). CDR3 in DNA: TGTGCCAGCAGTTTCGGCAGCCTCGGATTCACAGATACGCAGTATTTT. Translating gives CASSFGSLGFTDTQYF.

This clonotype occurred many times. The junction departs from germline at one end; a sequencing error may be responsible. The V and J genes are TRBV7-7 and TRBJ2-5; 9 bases fit TRBD1. Germline CDR1 and CDR2: SSHAT and FNYEAQ (reference sequence). This CDR3 comprises 15 residues. This CDR3 reads CASSSFRDREETQYF. The CDR3 bases are TGTGCTAGCAGCTCGTTCCGGGACAGGGAAGAGACCCAGTACTTC.

There are many counts of this clonotype. Written as DNA, the CDR3 is TGTGCCAGCAGTGATAGCGGGGGTGAGACCCAGTACTTC. This codes for CASSDSGGETQYF. The chain carries TRBV9 and TRBJ2-5, with TRBD2 identical over 9 bases. The germline CDR1 and CDR2 sequences are SGDLS and YYNGEE. The CDR3 sequence is 13 residues long. After removal of 5 bases from V and 5 bases from J, the junction contained 4 bases not matched to a gene. The whole variable domain, filled in from reference TRBV9 and TRBJ2-5, reads DSGVTQTPKHLITATGQRVTLRCSPRSGDLSVYWYQQSLDQGLQFLIQYYNGEERAKGNILERFSAQQFPDLHSELNLSSLELGDSALYFCASSDSGGETQYFGPGTRLLVL.

This clonotype was seen repeatedly, ten times or more. The V gene is TRBV5-1, the J gene TRBJ1-6; D ambiguous. Trimming pared 6 bases from V and 14 bases from J, leaving 27 bases between. CDR3 size: 16 residues. Germline assignment: CDR1 SGHRS and CDR2 YFSETQ. CDR3 sequence reads: CASTDLMDGGLVSLHF. The CDR3 bases are TGCGCCAGCACCGACCTTATGGACGGAGGATTAGTTTCCCTCCACTTT.

This clonotype has at least ten counts. This chain connects TRBV3-1 to TRBJ2-7, with D perhaps TRBD2 (5 bases). This CDR3 region has 14 residues. Germline CDR1 reads LGHDT; CDR2 reads YNNKEL (reference sequence). V was shortened by 4 bases and J by 6 bases, with 16 bases between the two germline ends. The CDR3 here is CASSLVNSAAEQYF. The CDR3 region has the DNA TGTGCCAGCAGCCTGGTCAATAGCGCCGCCGAGCAGTACTTC.

The table lists this clonotype with a few counts. V and J are TRBV28 and TRBJ1-6; TRBD1 matches at 7 bases. J was trimmed by 7 bases and V by 6 bases; bases with no gene match: 6. Germline assignment: CDR1 MDHEN and CDR2 SYDVKM. This CDR3 spans 14 amino acids. The CDR3 here is CASRETGTNSPLHF. The CDR3 DNA reads as TGTGCCAGCAGAGAGACAGGGACGAATTCACCCCTCCACTTT.

This clonotype showed up just a few times. The chain links TRBV11-2 to TRBJ2-5, with TRBD2 matching over 10 bases. The germline gives CDR1 SGHAT, CDR2 FQNNGV. This CDR3 comprises 14 residues. The trim removed 4 bases at V and 4 bases at J, leaving 3 bases unmatched. CDR3 coding DNA: TGTGCCAGCAGCTCTAGCGGGGGCGGAGAGACCCAGTACTTC. This encodes CASSSSGGGETQYF. The complete variable domain, with remaining parts taken from reference TRBV11-2 and TRBJ2-5, reads EAGVAQSPRYKIIEKRQSVAFWCNPISGHATLYWYQQILGQGPKLLIQFQNNGVVDDSQLPKDRFSAERLKGVDSTLKIQPAKLEDSAVYLCASSSSGGGETQYFGPGTRLLVL.

This clonotype was seen many times. The V call is TRBV7-8, the J call TRBJ1-1, with D perhaps matching TRBD1 (5 bases). Germline CDR1 SGHVS, CDR2 FQNEAQ. Trimming shortened V by 0 bases and J by 4 bases, and 15 bases separated the two germline ends. The CDR3 runs to 16 residues. CDR3 sequence reads: CASSLARGVGATEAFF. The DNA for the CDR3 is TGTGCCAGCAGCTTAGCGCGGGGGGTTGGCGCCACTGAAGCTTTCTTT.

This clonotype was found many times. The V gene is TRBV5-1, the J gene TRBJ2-1; 8 positions match TRBD2. Germline CDR1 is SGHRS and CDR2 is YFSETQ. The CDR3 has 13 residues. The J segment lost 6 bases and the V segment lost 2 bases, leaving 1 base of the junction unmatched. The CDR3 loop is CASSFGGGNEQFF. The CDR3 DNA is TGCGCCAGCAGCTTCGGGGGGGGCAATGAGCAGTTCTTC.

This clonotype was seen many times. V usage is TRBV5-1 and J usage is TRBJ2-7; D unclear. The CDR3 loop spans 13 amino acids. Germline assignment: CDR1 SGHRS and CDR2 YFSETQ. Trimming removed 1 base from V and 0 bases from J, with 5 bases in between. CDR3 sequence reads: CASSLTASYEQYF. The CDR3 DNA follows: TGCGCCAGCAGCTTGACAGCCTCCTACGAGCAGTACTTC. The entire variable domain, with the rest obtained from reference TRBV5-1 and TRBJ2-7, is as follows: KAGVTQTPRYLIKTRGQQVTLSCSPISGHRSVSWYQQTPGQGLQFLFEYFSETQRNKGNFPGRFSGRQFSNSRSEMNVSTLELGDSALYLCASSLTASYEQYFGPGTRLTVT.

CDR3 loop: CSAGGTSGDHEQFF. The DNA of the CDR3 is TGCAGTGCTGGCGGGACTAGCGGGGATCATGAGCAGTTCTTC. The chain carries TRBV20-1 and TRBJ2-1, with 13 bases aligning to TRBD2. The V gene's germline CDR1 is DFQATT and CDR2 SNEGSKA (reference sequence). J lost 8 bases, V lost 5 bases, and 6 bases had no gene match. The CDR3 covers 14 residues.

This clonotype was counted many times. V and J are TRBV7-9 and TRBJ1-4, with D possibly matching TRBD1 (6 bases). CDR3 size: 16 residues. The ends were cut back, 4 bases at V and 3 bases at J, with 15 bases in the middle. CDR1 and CDR2 (germline): SEHNR, FQNEAQ (reference sequence). CDR3 sequence reads: CASSSGDGGANEKLFF. CDR3 nucleotides: TGTGCCAGCAGCTCAGGGGACGGCGGGGCTAATGAAAAACTGTTTTTT.

This clonotype appeared many times. The rearrangement links TRBV18 to TRBJ2-4; D not resolved. The CDR3 has 12 amino acids. V was shortened by 4 bases and J by 8 bases, with 9 bases between the two germline ends. Germline V gene data show CDR1 as KGHSH and CDR2 as LQKENI. The CDR3 DNA is TGTGCCAGCTCACAGAGAGACGACATTCAGTACTTC. Its translation: CASSQRDDIQYF.